One sample yielded the 18 T cell receptor beta chains listed below, sequenced in a study of cytomegalovirus exposure and HLA in healthy donors. Clones were sequenced by immunoSEQ multiplex PCR, and TCRdb holds only the in-frame ones, with some missing. The sample holds more than 75,000 clones, 85% to 95% seen once. Sequences were obtained from PBMCs. These receptors all stem from a young man in good health and CMV-seronegative.

V is TRBV7-9 and J is TRBJ1-5, with D possibly being TRBD1 (5 bases). The CDR3 is made up of 15 amino acids. Trimming took off 1 base at V and 3 bases at J, with 10 bases between the two ends. Germline values: CDR1 SEHNR, CDR2 FQNEAQ (reference sequence). CDR3 region: CASSLDDSHNQPQHF. CDR3 in DNA: TGTGCCAGCAGCTTAGACGACAGCCACAATCAGCCCCAGCATTTT.

The chain is built from TRBV4-3 and TRBJ1-5; D not resolved. Trimming took 0 bases from V and 6 from J, leaving 9 bases between them. The CDR3 is 14 amino acids. Germline assignment: CDR1 LGHNA and CDR2 YSLEER. The CDR3 here is CASSQDRGVQPQHF. The CDR3, as DNA: TGCGCCAGCAGCCAAGATCGCGGGGTTCAGCCCCAGCATTTT.

The J gene is TRBJ1-2, the V gene TRBV9; D uncertain. V was trimmed by 0 bases and J by 2 bases, leaving 11 bases between them. The V gene's germline CDR1 is SGDLS and CDR2 YYNGEE. There are 15 residues in the CDR3. The CDR3 DNA sequence: TGTGCCAGCAGCGTAGATGCGGCCACCAACTATGGCTACACCTTC. It specifies CASSVDAATNYGYTF.

V is TRBV6-1 and J is TRBJ1-4, with a tentative D call TRBD1 (6 bases). The CDR3 runs 16 residues. V gave up 1 base and J gave up 5 bases, with 14 bases separating them. Germline CDR1 MNHNS, CDR2 SASEGT. CDR3 bases: TGTGCCAGCAGTGAAGGAACAGGGAACTTGAATGAAAAACTGTTTTTT. It yields the protein CASSEGTGNLNEKLFF.

This chain links TRBV30 with TRBJ2-1; 9 nucleotides align to TRBD2. V lost 5 bases, J lost 5 bases, and 7 bases stayed unmatched. Germline V gene data show CDR1 as GTSNPN and CDR2 as SVGIG (reference sequence). The CDR3 extends over 14 amino acids. As DNA, the CDR3 is TGTGCCTGGGAGGGACTAGCTGGCCACAATGAGCAGTTCTTC. Residues: CAWEGLAGHNEQFF. Combining the CDR3 with reference TRBV30 and TRBJ2-1 gives the whole variable domain SQTIHQWPATLVQPVGSPLSLECTVEGTSNPNLYWYRQAAGRGLQLLFYSVGIGQISSEVPQNLSASRPQDRQFILSSKKLLLSDSGFYLCAWEGLAGHNEQFFGPGTRLTVL.

The rearrangement uses TRBV7-9 and TRBJ1-3; 7 bases agree with TRBD1. The V segment lost 0 bases and the J segment 4 bases; nucleotides outside the gene matches: 3. CDR3 size: 15 residues. The V gene's germline CDR1 is SEHNR and CDR2 FQNEAQ (reference sequence). DNA for the CDR3: TGTGCCAGCAGCTTAGCCGGGACAGCGGGAAACACCATATATTTT. The encoded protein is CASSLAGTAGNTIYF.

The chain is built from TRBV7-8 and TRBJ2-1, with D perhaps TRBD2 (6 bases). The CDR3 has 16 amino acids. Germline loops: CDR1 SGHVS, CDR2 FQNEAQ. The V end was cut by 0 bases, the J end by 5 bases, with 14 bases between. The CDR3 spells CASSLAPGLLNNEQFF. CDR3 sequence (DNA): TGTGCCAGCAGCTTAGCGCCGGGACTGCTTAACAATGAGCAGTTCTTC. The full variable domain, in which reference TRBV7-8 and TRBJ2-1 provide the parts outside the CDR3, is GAGVSQSPRYKVAKRGQDVALRCDPISGHVSLFWYQQALGQGPEFLTYFQNEAQLDKSGLPSDRFFAERPEGSVSTLKIQRTQQEDSAVYLCASSLAPGLLNNEQFFGPGTRLTVL.

The chain links TRBV6-5 to TRBJ2-7, with 9 bases that match TRBD1. CDR3 length: 14 amino acids. Germline V gene lookup returns CDR1 MNHEY and CDR2 SVGAGI. Unmatched junction bases numbered 9, after V lost 6 bases and J lost 6 bases. The CDR3 reads CASRSTGQGGEQYF. CDR3 bases: TGTGCCAGCAGGTCCACGGGACAGGGTGGCGAGCAGTACTTC.

V and J are TRBV27 and TRBJ2-5, with 14 bases lining up with TRBD2. Unmatched junction bases numbered 9, after V lost 1 base and J lost 5 bases. The CDR3 is 18 amino acids. Germline V gives CDR1 MNHEY, CDR2 SMNVEV (reference sequence). The CDR3 sequence is CASSLYSLTSGGVETQYF. CDR3 nucleotide sequence: TGTGCCAGCAGTTTATATTCTTTGACTAGCGGGGGGGTGGAGACCCAGTACTTC.

J is TRBJ1-2 and V is TRBV7-2; 11 nucleotides agree with TRBD1. CDR1 is SGHTA and CDR2 is FQGNSA in the germline V gene. The ends lost 7 bases at V and 6 bases at J; junction bases unmatched: 10. CDR3 length: 15 amino acids. CDR3 region: CASTLLGQGADGYTF. The CDR3 DNA is TGTGCCAGCACGCTATTAGGACAGGGGGCGGATGGCTACACCTTC. Together with reference TRBV7-2 and TRBJ1-2, the CDR3 gives the full variable domain: GAGVSQSPSNKVTEKGKDVELRCDPISGHTALYWYRQSLGQGLEFLIYFQGNSAPDKSGLPSDRFSAERTGGSVSTLTIQRTQQEDSAVYLCASTLLGQGADGYTFGSGTRLTVV.

In its sample, this clone was seen a few times. The chain carries TRBV2 and TRBJ2-2, with 7 bases fitting TRBD2. CDR3 length: 16 residues. Germline loops: CDR1 SNHLY, CDR2 FYNNEI. V lost 1 base and J lost 5; bases outside the gene matches: 7. The CDR3 reads CASSEGSGRGTGELFF. DNA of the CDR3: TGTGCCAGCAGTGAAGGTAGCGGGCGGGGTACCGGGGAGCTGTTTTTT.

The V gene is TRBV9, the J gene TRBJ2-1; 12 positions match TRBD2. This CDR3 is built from 15 residues. Trimming at V came to 0 bases and at J to 9 bases, leaving 4 bases not matched to a gene. The germline V gene encodes CDR1 SGDLS and CDR2 YYNGEE. The DNA for the CDR3 is TGTGCCAGCAGCGTAGGGACTAGCGGGATGAGTGAGCAGTTCTTC. Its protein is CASSVGTSGMSEQFF. Supplemented by reference TRBV9 and TRBJ2-1, the full variable domain reads DSGVTQTPKHLITATGQRVTLRCSPRSGDLSVYWYQQSLDQGLQFLIQYYNGEERAKGNILERFSAQQFPDLHSELNLSSLELGDSALYFCASSVGTSGMSEQFFGPGTRLTVL.

The CDR3 DNA sequence: TGTGCCTGGAGTGTAACCCTGGAGGAGCAGTACTTC. Residues: CAWSVTLEEQYF. This rearrangement joins TRBV30 to TRBJ2-7, with D unresolved. Germline V gene lookup returns CDR1 GTSNPN and CDR2 SVGIG (reference sequence). The ends were cut back, 0 bases at V and 7 bases at J, with 10 bases in the middle. The CDR3 consists of 12 residues.

The CDR3 loop reads CASSDRAGWYGYTF. CDR3 bases: TGTGCCAGTAGTGACAGGGCGGGATGGTATGGCTACACCTTC. The J gene is TRBJ1-2, the V gene TRBV19; the match to TRBD1 covers 7 bases. The J segment lost 5 bases and the V segment lost 5 bases, leaving 8 bases of the junction unmatched. Looked up from germline, CDR1 is LNHDA and CDR2 is SQIVND (reference sequence). The CDR3 has 14 amino acids.

The chain joins TRBV4-1 to TRBJ2-3, with TRBD2 matching 11 bases. Germline CDR1 and CDR2: MGHRA and YSYEKL. J lost 0 bases, V lost 2 bases, and 4 bases had no gene match. The CDR3 extends over 17 amino acids. This chain's CDR3 is CASSQLTSGGSTDTQYF. As DNA, the CDR3 is TGCGCCAGCAGCCAACTAACTAGCGGGGGTAGCACAGATACGCAGTATTTT.

The chain links TRBV19 to TRBJ1-6, with 7 positions matching TRBD1. This CDR3 has 15 residues. After removal of 5 bases from V and 5 bases from J, the junction contained 6 bases not matched to a gene. CDR1 LNHDA and CDR2 SQIVND come from the germline V gene (reference sequence). The CDR3 sequence: CASSDLGQNNSPLHF. CDR3 nucleotide sequence: TGTGCCAGTAGTGACCTGGGACAGAATAATTCACCCCTCCACTTT. The full variable domain, in which reference TRBV19 and TRBJ1-6 provide the parts outside the CDR3, is DGGITQSPKYLFRKEGQNVTLSCEQNLNHDAMYWYRQDPGQGLRLIYYSQIVNDFQKGDIAEGYSVSREKKESFPLTVTSAQKNPTAFYLCASSDLGQNNSPLHFGNGTRLTVT.

The V call is TRBV9, the J call TRBJ2-2; TRBD1 aligns across 8 bases. The germline gives CDR1 SGDLS, CDR2 YYNGEE. The CDR3 loop spans 16 amino acids. The V segment lost 4 bases and the J segment 0 bases; nucleotides outside the gene matches: 5. Here the CDR3 reads CASSIAGGSNTGELFF. Written as DNA, the CDR3 is TGTGCCAGCAGCATTGCAGGGGGCTCGAACACCGGGGAGCTGTTTTTT.

Written as DNA, the CDR3 is TGCGCCAGCAGCCAAGCGTCAGGGTATGGCTACACCTTC. Translating gives CASSQASGYGYTF. The chain combines TRBV4-3 with TRBJ1-2; a possible D gene is TRBD1 (5 bases). The germline CDR1 and CDR2 sequences are LGHNA and YSLEER. With 1 base removed from V and 5 bases from J, the gap between germline ends came to 8 bases. CDR3 length equals 13 residues.